The present T cell receptor (beta chain) was sequenced within a study of blood T cells in healthy people across ages. A second PCR, run for 7 to 11 cycles, used a sample-barcoded 5' primer plus a J-beta primer mix. A single record per CDR3 protein comes from TCRdb applying MiXCR to the 5' RACE reads. This sample has around 1.5 million distinct CDR3 sequences; 42% occur once, and the top ten carry 7% to 9%. CDR1 is MDHEN, CDR2 SYDVKM, per germline. This CDR3 has 12 residues. V lost 9 bases to trimming and J lost 4 bases, with 12 bases between them. The V call is TRBV28, the J call TRBJ1-2; unclear D gene. Sequencing was carried out using blood. This TCR derives from a woman aged 18 to 35 in good health. CDR3 coding DNA: TGTGCCAGTTTCGTAGTGGGCTATGGCTACACCTTC. It translates to CASFVVGYGYTF.